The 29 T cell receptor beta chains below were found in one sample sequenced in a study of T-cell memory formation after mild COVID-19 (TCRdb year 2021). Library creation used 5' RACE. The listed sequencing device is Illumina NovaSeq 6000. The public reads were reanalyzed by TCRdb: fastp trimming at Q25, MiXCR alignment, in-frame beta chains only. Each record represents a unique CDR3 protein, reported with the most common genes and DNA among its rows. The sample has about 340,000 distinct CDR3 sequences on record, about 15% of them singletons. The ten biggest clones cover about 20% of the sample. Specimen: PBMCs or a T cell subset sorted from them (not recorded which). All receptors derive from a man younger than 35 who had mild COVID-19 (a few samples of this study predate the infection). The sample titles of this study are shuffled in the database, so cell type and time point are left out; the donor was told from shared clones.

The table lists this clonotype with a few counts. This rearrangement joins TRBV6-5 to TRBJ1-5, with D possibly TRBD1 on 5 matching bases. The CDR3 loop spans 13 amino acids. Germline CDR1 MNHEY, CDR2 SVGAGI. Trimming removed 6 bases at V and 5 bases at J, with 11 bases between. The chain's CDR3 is CASSRGGYQPQHF. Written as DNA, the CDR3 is TGTGCCAGCAGCCGCGGGGGTTATCAGCCCCAGCATTTT.

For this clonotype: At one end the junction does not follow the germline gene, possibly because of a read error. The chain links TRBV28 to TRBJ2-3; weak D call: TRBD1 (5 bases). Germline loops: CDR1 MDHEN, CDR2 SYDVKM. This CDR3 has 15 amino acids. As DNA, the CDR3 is TGTGCCGGCAGTTTATTTGGGGCCGCTCAGGATACGCAGTATTTT. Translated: CAGSLFGAAQDTQYF.

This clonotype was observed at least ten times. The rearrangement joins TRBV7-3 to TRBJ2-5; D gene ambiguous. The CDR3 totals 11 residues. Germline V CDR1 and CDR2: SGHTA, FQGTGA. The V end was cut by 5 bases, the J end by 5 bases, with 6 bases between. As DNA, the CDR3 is TGTGCCAGCAGCGGTCGGGAGACCCAGTACTTC. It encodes CASSGRETQYF. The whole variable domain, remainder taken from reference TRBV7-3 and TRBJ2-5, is GAGVSQTPSNKVTEKGKYVELRCDPISGHTALYWYRQSLGQGPEFLIYFQGTGAADDSGLPNDRFFAVRPEGSVSTLKIQRTERGDSAVYLCASSGRETQYFGPGTRLLVL.

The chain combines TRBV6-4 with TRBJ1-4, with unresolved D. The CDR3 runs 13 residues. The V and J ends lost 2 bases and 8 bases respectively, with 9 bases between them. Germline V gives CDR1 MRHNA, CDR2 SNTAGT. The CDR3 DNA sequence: TGTGCCAGCAGTGACAGGGTTGGCGAAAAACTGTTTTTT. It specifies CASSDRVGEKLFF.

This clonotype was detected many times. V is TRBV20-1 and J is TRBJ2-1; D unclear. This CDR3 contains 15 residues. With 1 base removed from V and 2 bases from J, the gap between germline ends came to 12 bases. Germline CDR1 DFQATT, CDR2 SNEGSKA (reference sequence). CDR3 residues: CSARGSRQAYNEQFF. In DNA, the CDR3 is TGCAGTGCTAGAGGGTCTCGGCAGGCCTACAATGAGCAGTTCTTC.

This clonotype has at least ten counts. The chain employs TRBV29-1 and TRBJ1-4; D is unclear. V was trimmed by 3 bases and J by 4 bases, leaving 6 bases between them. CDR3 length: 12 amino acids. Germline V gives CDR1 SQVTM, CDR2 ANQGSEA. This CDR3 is CSVERVNEKLFF. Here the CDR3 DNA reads TGCAGCGTTGAGAGGGTTAATGAAAAACTGTTTTTT.

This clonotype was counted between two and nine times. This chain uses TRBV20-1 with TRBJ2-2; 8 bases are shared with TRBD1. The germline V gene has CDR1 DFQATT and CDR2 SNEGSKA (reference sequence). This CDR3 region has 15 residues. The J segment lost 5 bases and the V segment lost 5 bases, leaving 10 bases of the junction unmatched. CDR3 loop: CSAADAGQGTGELFF. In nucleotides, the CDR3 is TGCAGTGCTGCCGACGCCGGACAGGGAACCGGGGAGCTGTTTTTT.

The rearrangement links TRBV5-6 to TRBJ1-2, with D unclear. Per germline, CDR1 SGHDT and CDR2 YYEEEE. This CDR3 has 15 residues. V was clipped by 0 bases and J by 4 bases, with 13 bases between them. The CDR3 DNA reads TGTGCCAGCAGCTTGGGCCAGCTATCCGGCTATGGCTACACCTTC. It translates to CASSLGQLSGYGYTF.

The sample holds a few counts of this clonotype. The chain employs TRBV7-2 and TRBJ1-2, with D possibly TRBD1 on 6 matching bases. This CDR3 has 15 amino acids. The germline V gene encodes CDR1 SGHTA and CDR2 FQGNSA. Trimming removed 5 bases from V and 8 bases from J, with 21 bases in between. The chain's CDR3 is CASSAEGGGAVGYTF. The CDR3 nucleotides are TGTGCCAGCAGCGCTGAGGGTGGGGGCGCAGTAGGCTACACCTTC.

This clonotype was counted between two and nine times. CDR3 residues: CASSRTGGNEQFF. The CDR3 DNA reads as TGTGCCAGCAGCCGGACAGGGGGCAATGAGCAGTTCTTC. The chain combines TRBV5-4 with TRBJ2-1; 10 positions match TRBD1. The germline gives CDR1 SGHNT, CDR2 YYREEE (reference sequence). The CDR3 sequence is 13 residues long. J was trimmed by 6 bases and V by 4 bases; bases with no gene match: 1.

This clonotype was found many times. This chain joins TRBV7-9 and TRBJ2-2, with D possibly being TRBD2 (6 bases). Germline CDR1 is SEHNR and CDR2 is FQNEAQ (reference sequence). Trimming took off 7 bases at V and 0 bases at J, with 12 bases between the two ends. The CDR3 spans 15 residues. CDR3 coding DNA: TGTGCCAGCAAGATCGGGGGAGCGAACACCGGGGAGCTGTTTTTT. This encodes CASKIGGANTGELFF. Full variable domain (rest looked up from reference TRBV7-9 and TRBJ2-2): DTGVSQNPRHKITKRGQNVTFRCDPISEHNRLYWYRQTLGQGPEFLTYFQNEAQLEKSRLLSDRFSAERPKGSFSTLEIQRTEQGDSAMYLCASKIGGANTGELFFGEGSRLTVL.

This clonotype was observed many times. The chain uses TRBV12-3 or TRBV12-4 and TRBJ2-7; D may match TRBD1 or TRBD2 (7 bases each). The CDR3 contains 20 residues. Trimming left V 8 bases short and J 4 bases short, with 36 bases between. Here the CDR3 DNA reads TGTGCCAGCCCCCAGGGGGTGGGGGGGGCCTACCTCCGTAACTCTTACGAGCAGTACGTC. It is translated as CASPQGVGGAYLRNSYEQYV.

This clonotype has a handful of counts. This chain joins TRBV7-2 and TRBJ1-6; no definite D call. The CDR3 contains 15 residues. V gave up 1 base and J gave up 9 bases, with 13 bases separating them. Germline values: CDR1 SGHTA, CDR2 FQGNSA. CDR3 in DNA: TGTGCCAGCAGCTTAGTCCCCGGGCGGGGTTCACCCCTCCACTTT. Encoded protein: CASSLVPGRGSPLHF.

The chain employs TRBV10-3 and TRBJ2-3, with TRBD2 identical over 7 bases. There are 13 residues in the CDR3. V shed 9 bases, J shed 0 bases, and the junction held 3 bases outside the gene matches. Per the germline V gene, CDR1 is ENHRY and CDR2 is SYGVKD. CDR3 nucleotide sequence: TGTGCCATGGGGGGACTAAGCACAGATACGCAGTATTTT. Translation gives CAMGGLSTDTQYF.

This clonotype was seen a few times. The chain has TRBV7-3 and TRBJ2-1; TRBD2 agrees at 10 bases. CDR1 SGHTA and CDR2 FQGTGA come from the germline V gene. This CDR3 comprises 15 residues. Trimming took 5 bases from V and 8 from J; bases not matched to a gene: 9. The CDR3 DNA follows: TGTGCCAGCAGCCCTAGCGGGGGTCTTGGGGATGAGCAGTTCTTC. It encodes CASSPSGGLGDEQFF.

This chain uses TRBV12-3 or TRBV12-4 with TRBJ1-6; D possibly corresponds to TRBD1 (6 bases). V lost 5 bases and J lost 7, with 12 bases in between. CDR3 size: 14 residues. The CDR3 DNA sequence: TGTGCCAGCAGTAAAACAGGGTACAATTCACCCCTCCACTTT. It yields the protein CASSKTGYNSPLHF.

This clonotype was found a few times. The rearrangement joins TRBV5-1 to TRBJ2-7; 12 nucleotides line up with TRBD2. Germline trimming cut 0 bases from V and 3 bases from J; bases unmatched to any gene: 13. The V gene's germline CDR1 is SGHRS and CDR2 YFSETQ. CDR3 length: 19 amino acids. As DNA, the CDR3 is TGCGCCAGCAGCTTGGATTTACGGACTAGCGGGGCCAAAATCTACGAGCAGTACTTC. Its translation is CASSLDLRTSGAKIYEQYF.

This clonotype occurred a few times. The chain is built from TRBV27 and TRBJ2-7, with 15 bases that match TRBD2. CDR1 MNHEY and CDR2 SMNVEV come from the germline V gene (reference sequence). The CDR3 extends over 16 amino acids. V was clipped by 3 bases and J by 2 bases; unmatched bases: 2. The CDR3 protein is CASSFGLAGGTYEQYF. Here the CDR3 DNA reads TGTGCCAGCAGTTTCGGACTAGCGGGGGGGACCTACGAGCAGTACTTC.

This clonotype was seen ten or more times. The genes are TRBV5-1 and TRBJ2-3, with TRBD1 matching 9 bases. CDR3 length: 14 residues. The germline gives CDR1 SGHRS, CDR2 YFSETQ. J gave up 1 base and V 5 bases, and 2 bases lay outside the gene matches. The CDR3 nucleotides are TGCGCCAGCAGGCGGACAGGGGGCACAGATACGCAGTATTTT. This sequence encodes CASRRTGGTDTQYF.

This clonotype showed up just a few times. The DNA of the CDR3 is TGTGCCAGCAGTTTCGACAGGGAGGGGTCCGGGGAGCTGTTTTTT. Translating gives CASSFDREGSGELFF. The chain recombines TRBV6-2 or TRBV6-3 with TRBJ2-2; D might be TRBD1 or TRBD2, each matching 7 bases. Germline V CDR1 and CDR2: MNHEY, SVGEGT. The CDR3 spans 15 residues. Trimming stripped 4 bases from V and 6 bases from J, with 15 bases between.

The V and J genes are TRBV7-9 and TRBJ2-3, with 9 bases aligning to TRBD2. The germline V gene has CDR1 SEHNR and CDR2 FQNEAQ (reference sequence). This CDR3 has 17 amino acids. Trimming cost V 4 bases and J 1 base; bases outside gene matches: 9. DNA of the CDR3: TGTGCCAGCAGCTCCCCCGAGGCTAGCGGGGGCACAGATACGCAGTATTTT. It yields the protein CASSSPEASGGTDTQYF.

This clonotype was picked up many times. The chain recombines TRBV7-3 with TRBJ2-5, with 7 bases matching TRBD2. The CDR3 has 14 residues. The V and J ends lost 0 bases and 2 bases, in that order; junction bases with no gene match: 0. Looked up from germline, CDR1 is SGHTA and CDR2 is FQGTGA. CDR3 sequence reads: CASSLTGGQETQYF. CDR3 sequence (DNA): TGTGCCAGCAGCTTAACGGGGGGGCAAGAGACCCAGTACTTC.

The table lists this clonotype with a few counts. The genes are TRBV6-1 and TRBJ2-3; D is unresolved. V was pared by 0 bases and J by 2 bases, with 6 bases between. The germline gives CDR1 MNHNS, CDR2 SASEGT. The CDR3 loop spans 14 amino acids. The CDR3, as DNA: TGTGCCAGCAGTGAAGCGAGAGTCACAGATACGCAGTATTTT. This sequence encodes CASSEARVTDTQYF.

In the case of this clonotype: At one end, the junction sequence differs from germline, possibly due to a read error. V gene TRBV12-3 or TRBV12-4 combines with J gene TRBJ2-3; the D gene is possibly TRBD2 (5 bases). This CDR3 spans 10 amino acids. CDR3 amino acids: CSSGGDTQYF. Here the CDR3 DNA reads TGTTCCAGCGGTGGTGATACGCAGTATTTT.

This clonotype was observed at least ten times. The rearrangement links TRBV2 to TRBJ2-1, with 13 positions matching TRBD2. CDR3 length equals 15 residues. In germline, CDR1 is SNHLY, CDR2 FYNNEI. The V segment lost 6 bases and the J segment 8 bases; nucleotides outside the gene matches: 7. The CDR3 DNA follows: TGTGCCAGCAGCCTAACTAGCGGGGGGGCGTATGAGCAGTTCTTC. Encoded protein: CASSLTSGGAYEQFF.

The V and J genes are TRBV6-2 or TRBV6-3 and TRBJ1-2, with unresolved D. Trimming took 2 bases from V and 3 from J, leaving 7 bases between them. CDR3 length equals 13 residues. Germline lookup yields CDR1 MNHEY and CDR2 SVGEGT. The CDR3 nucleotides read TGTGCCAGCAGTTACGTCCCGTACTATGGCTACACCTTC. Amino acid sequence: CASSYVPYYGYTF.

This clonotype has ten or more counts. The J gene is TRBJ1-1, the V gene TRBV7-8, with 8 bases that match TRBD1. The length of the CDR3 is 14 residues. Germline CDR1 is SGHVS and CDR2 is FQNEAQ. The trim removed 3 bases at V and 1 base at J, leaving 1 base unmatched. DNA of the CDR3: TGTGCCAGCAGCTTTACAGGGGGGAACACTGAAGCTTTCTTT. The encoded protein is CASSFTGGNTEAFF.

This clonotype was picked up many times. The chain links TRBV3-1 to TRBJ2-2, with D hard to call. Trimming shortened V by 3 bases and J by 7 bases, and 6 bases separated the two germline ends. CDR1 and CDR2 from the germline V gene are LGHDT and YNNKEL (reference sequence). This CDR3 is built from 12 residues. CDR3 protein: CASSQAGGELFF. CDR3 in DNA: TGTGCCAGCAGCCAGGCAGGCGGGGAGCTGTTTTTT.

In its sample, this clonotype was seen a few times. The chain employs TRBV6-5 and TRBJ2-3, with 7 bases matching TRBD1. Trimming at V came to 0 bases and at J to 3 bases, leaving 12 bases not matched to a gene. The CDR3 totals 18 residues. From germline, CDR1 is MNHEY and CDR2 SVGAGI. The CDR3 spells CASSYSPRDREATDTQYF. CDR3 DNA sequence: TGTGCCAGCAGTTACTCGCCCCGGGACAGAGAAGCGACAGATACGCAGTATTTT.